Sequencing of this T cell receptor (beta chain) was carried out in a study of blood T cell repertoires in COVID-19. Study background: T cells, B-cell-depleted T cells, or PBMCs supplied cDNA or gDNA.

As originally analysed: Amplifying reference gene primers gave estimates of nucleated cell counts. The data were produced by immunoSEQ multiplex PCR, yet TCRdb's version contains in-frame clones alone and is incomplete. That table is the source of V, J and clone size, and D and trimming were worked out from the DNA. The sample lists about 75,000 clones, 88% seen once, with roughly 20% in the top ten. The CDR3 extends over 16 amino acids. Trimming took 3 bases from V and 0 from J, leaving 15 bases between them. In its sample, this clone was seen once. What was sequenced was peripheral blood. This sequence originates from a human donor in a cohort sampled during active COVID-19. J is TRBJ1-2 and V is TRBV5-3; D possibly corresponds to TRBD1 (5 bases). TRBV5-3 belongs to the ORF category, with a function that is uncertain. CDR3 DNA: TGTGCCAGAAGCTGGAGGGCCGACAGTCCTAACTATGGCTACACCTTC. The encoded protein is CARSWRADSPNYGYTF.